Given below is one T cell receptor (beta chain) in context. The CDR3 runs 12 residues. Trimming took off 8 bases at V and 5 bases at J, with 9 bases between the two ends. Germline CDR1 is MNHNS and CDR2 is SASEGT. This sample was taken from a study of multiple sclerosis patients with progressive multifocal leukoencephalopathy. This table comes from immunoSEQ multiplex PCR, and its TCRdb copy is limited to in-frame clones, with some not included. In the table there are some 28,000 clones, 85% to 90% of which are singletons. Described time point: time of PML onset. The sequence derives from a woman aged 25 to 39 with progressive multifocal leukoencephalopathy. V and J are TRBV6-1 and TRBJ2-2; D gene uncertain. This sample comprised PBMCs, obtained from a patient treated with natalizumab. CDR3 coding DNA: TGTGCCAGCCAAGGGCATACCGGGGAGCTGTTTTTT. This translates into CASQGHTGELFF.